This TCR beta chain was recorded in a study of neurological immune-mediated disorders. V shed 0 bases and J shed 8 bases, with 14 bases lying between them. This CDR3 contains 15 residues. Germline V gene lookup returns CDR1 LGHDT and CDR2 YNNKEL (reference sequence). The authors made cDNA by 5'RACE with 10-nucleotide random UMIs. MiXCR, run by TCRdb on the 5' RACE reads, gives a single entry per CDR3 protein. The sample comprises about 60,000 distinct CDR3 sequences, over 4% of which are singletons, and about 3% rests with the top ten. This clonotype was recorded at least ten times. This clonotype was obtained from a man aged 50-59 years with multiple sclerosis. The rearrangement links TRBV3-1 to TRBJ2-1; weak D call: TRBD2 (6 bases). The specimen was PBMCs. CDR3 nucleotides: TGTGCCAGCAGCCAAGATGGGAGACTAGAGCATGAGCAGTTCTTC. Translated, it gives CASSQDGRLEHEQFF.